Each of the 32 T cell receptor beta chains below was sequenced from the same sample in a study of T cell changes during pregnancy in multiple sclerosis. Sequenced by immunoSEQ multiplex PCR; TCRdb stores in-frame clones only, minus some. This table has about 44,000 clones, approximately 92% appearing once. Source: CD4+ T cells from peripheral blood mononuclear cells, taken in the first trimester of pregnancy. The receptor source for this set is a female donor with multiple sclerosis, enrolled in a pregnancy study.

V and J are TRBV7-9 and TRBJ2-3; D possibly corresponds to TRBD2 (6 bases). Trimming took off 2 bases at V and 4 bases at J, with 16 bases between the two ends. This CDR3 region has 16 residues. CDR1 SEHNR and CDR2 FQNEAQ come from the germline V gene (reference sequence). CDR3 nucleotides: TGTGCCAGCAGCTTACAAGGGCAGCGGGTTGCAGATACGCAGTATTTT. Translating it yields CASSLQGQRVADTQYF.

The chain couples TRBV5-6 to TRBJ2-7; 7 bases agree with TRBD1. Germline V gene sequence: CDR1 SGHDT, CDR2 YYEEEE. This CDR3 comprises 16 residues. The V gene end was trimmed by 5 bases and the J gene end by 2 bases; junction bases not matched to a gene: 13. CDR3 loop: CASRLYRDSLTYEQYF. The CDR3 nucleotides are TGTGCCAGCAGACTATACCGGGACAGCCTTACCTACGAGCAGTACTTC. The full variable domain, with the rest looked up from reference TRBV5-6 and TRBJ2-7, is DAGVTQSPTHLIKTRGQQVTLRCSPKSGHDTVSWYQQALGQGPQFIFQYYEEEERQRGNFPDRFSGHQFPNYSSELNVNALLLGDSALYLCASRLYRDSLTYEQYFGPGTRLTVT.

The chain combines TRBV5-1 with TRBJ2-7; 12 bases agree with TRBD2. With 4 bases clipped from V and 3 bases from J, the junction kept 5 bases outside the gene matches. The CDR3 length is 15 residues. The germline CDR1 and CDR2 sequences are SGHRS and YFSETQ. CDR3 sequence reads: CASSPGLAGLYEQYF. CDR3 nucleotides: TGCGCCAGCAGCCCTGGACTAGCGGGACTCTACGAGCAGTACTTC.

This chain uses TRBV7-3 with TRBJ2-1; D is perhaps TRBD2 (6 bases). The CDR3 loop spans 15 amino acids. Germline V CDR1 and CDR2: SGHTA, FQGTGA. Trimming cost V 2 bases and J 2 bases, with 10 bases left between them. CDR3 in amino acids: CASSLRGGTYNEQFF. The DNA of the CDR3 is TGTGCCAGCAGCTTACGGGGCGGGACCTACAATGAGCAGTTCTTC. The variable domain in full, completed from reference TRBV7-3 and TRBJ2-1, reads GAGVSQTPSNKVTEKGKYVELRCDPISGHTALYWYRQSLGQGPEFLIYFQGTGAADDSGLPNDRFFAVRPEGSVSTLKIQRTERGDSAVYLCASSLRGGTYNEQFFGPGTRLTVL.

This clone was detected only a few times. The chain has TRBV19 and TRBJ1-2; 10 bases are a match to TRBD1. The J segment lost 5 bases and the V segment lost 3 bases, leaving 6 bases of the junction unmatched. This CDR3 region has 15 residues. The germline V gene has CDR1 LNHDA and CDR2 SQIVND (reference sequence). CDR3 bases: TGTGCCAGTAGTATCCCGGACAGGGGGAGGTATGGCTACACCTTC. Its translation: CASSIPDRGRYGYTF.

The V call is TRBV15, the J call TRBJ1-2; D is uncertain. Trimming took 2 bases from V and 1 from J, leaving 8 bases between them. The CDR3 loop spans 14 amino acids. Germline V gene data show CDR1 as LNHNV and CDR2 as YYDKDF (reference sequence). The CDR3 loop is CATSRPGFNYGYTF. The CDR3 DNA follows: TGTGCCACCAGCAGACCGGGATTTAACTATGGCTACACCTTC. The complete variable domain, with remaining parts taken from reference TRBV15 and TRBJ1-2, reads DAMVIQNPRYQVTQFGKPVTLSCSQTLNHNVMYWYQQKSSQAPKLLFHYYDKDFNNEADTPDNFQSRRPNTSFCFLDIRSPGLGDTAMYLCATSRPGFNYGYTFGSGTRLTVV.

This clone was seen just once. The rearrangement links TRBV1 to TRBJ2-1; the table calls TRBD2, which could not be checked here. TRBV1 corresponds to a pseudogene. This CDR3 has 14 residues. The DNA for the CDR3 is TGCACCAGCAGCCCGGGACTAGCGGACAATGAGCAGTTCTTC. Translation gives CTSSPGLADNEQFF.

The V and J genes are TRBV28 and TRBJ2-7; 8 nucleotides line up with TRBD1. Germline CDR1 and CDR2: MDHEN and SYDVKM. Unmatched junction bases numbered 5, after V lost 8 bases and J lost 5 bases. CDR3 size: 12 residues. The CDR3 nucleotides are TGTGCCAGCGGGGACAGGTCGGACGAGCAGTACTTC. This gives the protein CASGDRSDEQYF.

This chain joins TRBV18 and TRBJ2-5; D unclear. CDR3 length: 12 amino acids. CDR1 KGHSH and CDR2 LQKENI come from the germline V gene. The ends were cut back, 5 bases at V and 2 bases at J, with 6 bases in the middle. The CDR3 sequence is CASSTGQETQYF. Here the CDR3 DNA reads TGTGCCAGCTCAACCGGGCAAGAGACCCAGTACTTC.

The chain joins TRBV10-3 to TRBJ1-4, with D possibly TRBD1 on 5 matching bases. The V and J ends lost 4 bases and 0 bases respectively, with 9 bases between them. This CDR3 spans 15 amino acids. Germline CDR1 ENHRY, CDR2 SYGVKD. For the CDR3, the DNA is TGTGCCATCAGTGTGGGGGGGGCAACTAATGAAAAACTGTTTTTT. Amino acid sequence: CAISVGGATNEKLFF.

This rearrangement joins TRBV9 to TRBJ1-4, with 7 bases lining up with TRBD1. CDR3 length: 16 residues. V lost 3 bases and J lost 1; bases outside the gene matches: 6. Germline-derived CDR1 and CDR2 are SGDLS and YYNGEE. CDR3 in amino acids: CASSAGTGVTNEKLFF. The CDR3 nucleotides are TGTGCCAGCAGCGCGGGAACAGGGGTAACTAATGAAAAACTGTTTTTT.

V gene TRBV5-4 combines with J gene TRBJ2-1, with D hard to call. The CDR3 sequence is 13 residues long. Germline-derived CDR1 and CDR2 are SGHNT and YYREEE (reference sequence). Between the trimmed V and J ends, which lost 1 base and 6 bases, there was a span of 8 bases. This CDR3 is CASSLIQRNEQFF. Here the CDR3 DNA reads TGTGCCAGCAGCTTGATTCAGCGCAATGAGCAGTTCTTC. Together with reference TRBV5-4 and TRBJ2-1, the CDR3 gives the full variable domain: ETGVTQSPTHLIKTRGQQVTLRCSSQSGHNTVSWYQQALGQGPQFIFQYYREEENGRGNFPPRFSGLQFPNYSSELNVNALELDDSALYLCASSLIQRNEQFFGPGTRLTVL.

This chain links TRBV19 with TRBJ2-1; D is perhaps TRBD2 (6 bases). CDR1 and CDR2 from the germline V gene are LNHDA and SQIVND (reference sequence). Trimming took off 7 bases at V and 4 bases at J, with 14 bases between the two ends. CDR3 length equals 14 residues. CDR3 amino acids: CASTDGSRYNEQFF. Here the CDR3 DNA reads TGTGCCAGTACGGACGGGAGTAGATACAATGAGCAGTTCTTC. Filled out from reference TRBV19 and TRBJ2-1, the complete variable domain reads DGGITQSPKYLFRKEGQNVTLSCEQNLNHDAMYWYRQDPGQGLRLIYYSQIVNDFQKGDIAEGYSVSREKKESFPLTVTSAQKNPTAFYLCASTDGSRYNEQFFGPGTRLTVL.

This chain connects TRBV7-2 to TRBJ1-5, with a tentative D call TRBD1 (6 bases). From germline, CDR1 is SGHTA and CDR2 FQGNSA. This CDR3 comprises 13 residues. Trimming cost V 4 bases and J 4 bases, with 8 bases left between them. The CDR3 sequence is CASSSGVNQPQHF. CDR3 nucleotide sequence: TGTGCCAGCAGCTCAGGGGTAAATCAGCCCCAGCATTTT.

The V and J genes are TRBV5-5 and TRBJ1-1; D might be TRBD1 (5 bases). Germline V gene data show CDR1 as SGHKS and CDR2 as YYEKEE (reference sequence). This CDR3 comprises 12 residues. V was pared by 3 bases and J by 11 bases, with 14 bases between. The CDR3 DNA is TGTGCCAGCAGCTCATACGGGACTTCGGCTTTCTTT. Amino acid sequence: CASSSYGTSAFF.

This clone showed up just once. This chain connects TRBV5-6 to TRBJ2-1; D remains ambiguous. The V end was cut by 4 bases, the J end by 9 bases, with 14 bases between. The germline CDR1 and CDR2 sequences are SGHDT and YYEEEE. CDR3 length: 13 amino acids. The CDR3 DNA is TGTGCCAGCAGCCCACCCTACTGGGCTGAGCAGTTCTTC. Translation gives CASSPPYWAEQFF.

The chain joins TRBV7-2 to TRBJ2-3; 12 positions agree with TRBD2. This CDR3 contains 18 residues. From germline, CDR1 is SGHTA and CDR2 FQGNSA. V lost 2 bases and J lost 3; bases outside the gene matches: 9. Here the CDR3 DNA reads TGTGCCAGCAGCTTACGAGCTAGCGGGAGGGCATGGACAGATACGCAGTATTTT. Residues: CASSLRASGRAWTDTQYF. The variable domain in full, completed from reference TRBV7-2 and TRBJ2-3, reads GAGVSQSPSNKVTEKGKDVELRCDPISGHTALYWYRQSLGQGLEFLIYFQGNSAPDKSGLPSDRFSAERTGGSVSTLTIQRTQQEDSAVYLCASSLRASGRAWTDTQYFGPGTRLTVL.

The J gene is TRBJ1-2, the V gene TRBV28; D uncertain. Per germline, CDR1 MDHEN and CDR2 SYDVKM. Trimming removed 3 bases from V and 4 bases from J, with 12 bases in between. CDR3 length: 14 residues. The CDR3, as DNA: TGTGCCAGCAGTTTGGCAGGTCTCGGCTATGGCTACACCTTC. Protein: CASSLAGLGYGYTF.

The chain links TRBV6-5 to TRBJ1-1, with a possible D match to TRBD1 (5 bases). The germline CDR1 and CDR2 sequences are MNHEY and SVGAGI. Between the trimmed V and J ends, which lost 6 bases and 5 bases, there was a span of 19 bases. CDR3 length: 15 residues. The CDR3 region has the DNA TGTGCCAGCAGCAACCAGGGTCAGGGAACTACTGAAGCTTTCTTT. As protein: CASSNQGQGTTEAFF.

The V call is TRBV9, the J call TRBJ1-2; the D is unclear. The CDR3 sequence is 16 residues long. Per germline, CDR1 SGDLS and CDR2 YYNGEE. Trimming cost V 0 bases and J 1 base, with 13 bases left between them. The CDR3 DNA reads TGTGCCAGCAGCGTAGCTGGAGGAGACGATAACTATGGCTACACCTTC. It is translated as CASSVAGGDDNYGYTF.

This chain joins TRBV18 and TRBJ2-7, with a weak D call TRBD1 (6 bases). CDR1 KGHSH and CDR2 LQKENI come from the germline V gene. This CDR3 spans 15 amino acids. V lost 1 base and J lost 7, with 17 bases in between. CDR3 bases: TGTGCCAGCTCACCACTGGACGGGACATCCGGGGAGCAGTACTTC. The encoded protein is CASSPLDGTSGEQYF. Filled out from reference TRBV18 and TRBJ2-7, the complete variable domain reads NAGVMQNPRHLVRRRGQEARLRCSPMKGHSHVYWYRQLPEEGLKFMVYLQKENIIDESGMPKERFSAEFPKEGPSILRIQQVVRGDSAAYFCASSPLDGTSGEQYFGPGTRLTVT.

The chain is built from TRBV7-3 and TRBJ2-1, with 8 bases that match TRBD2. CDR1 and CDR2 from the germline V gene are SGHTA and FQGTGA. This CDR3 contains 15 residues. With 3 bases clipped from V and 8 bases from J, the junction kept 9 bases outside the gene matches. CDR3 loop: CASSFGAGGYDEQFF. The CDR3, as DNA: TGTGCCAGCAGCTTCGGGGCGGGAGGTTATGATGAGCAGTTCTTC.

The chain couples TRBV6-1 to TRBJ2-1; the match to TRBD2 covers 7 bases. CDR3 length: 14 amino acids. V shed 2 bases, J shed 3 bases, and the junction held 1 base outside the gene matches. Germline CDR1 and CDR2: MNHNS and SASEGT. The CDR3 coding sequence is TGTGCCAGCAGTGAATGGGGGGGCTACAATGAGCAGTTCTTC. The encoded protein is CASSEWGGYNEQFF.

This clone appeared once. J is TRBJ1-4 and V is TRBV5-1; unclear D gene. Germline CDR1 SGHRS, CDR2 YFSETQ. The CDR3 is 14 amino acids. Trimming removed 5 bases at V and 0 bases at J, with 8 bases between. The CDR3 spells CASRAYSTNEKLFF. The CDR3 DNA follows: TGCGCCAGCAGAGCCTATTCAACTAATGAAAAACTGTTTTTT. Using reference TRBV5-1 and TRBJ1-4 for the parts outside the CDR3, the full variable domain is KAGVTQTPRYLIKTRGQQVTLSCSPISGHRSVSWYQQTPGQGLQFLFEYFSETQRNKGNFPGRFSGRQFSNSRSEMNVSTLELGDSALYLCASRAYSTNEKLFFGSGTQLSVL.

This clone has only a few counts. The chain couples TRBV19 to TRBJ1-5; weak D call: TRBD1 (5 bases). This CDR3 has 12 amino acids. The V gene's germline CDR1 is LNHDA and CDR2 SQIVND (reference sequence). Trimming shortened V by 5 bases and J by 7 bases, and 9 bases separated the two germline ends. The CDR3 DNA is TGTGCCAGTAGTTACAGGATCCAGCCCCAGCATTTT. Translation gives CASSYRIQPQHF. The full variable domain, completed using reference TRBV19 and TRBJ1-5, is DGGITQSPKYLFRKEGQNVTLSCEQNLNHDAMYWYRQDPGQGLRLIYYSQIVNDFQKGDIAEGYSVSREKKESFPLTVTSAQKNPTAFYLCASSYRIQPQHFGDGTRLSIL.

Only one count was recorded for this clone. The genes are TRBV19 and TRBJ2-7, with 9 nucleotides matching TRBD1. Germline V gives CDR1 LNHDA, CDR2 SQIVND (reference sequence). The CDR3 consists of 15 residues. The J segment lost 5 bases and the V segment lost 6 bases, leaving 11 bases of the junction unmatched. The CDR3 DNA follows: TGTGCCAGTAGCCCAGCCGGGACAGGGTCCCACGAGCAGTACTTC. This codes for CASSPAGTGSHEQYF.

The chain carries TRBV4-2 and TRBJ2-3; 15 bases line up with TRBD2. Germline CDR1 and CDR2: LGHNA and YNFKEQ. The trim removed 0 bases at V and 6 bases at J, leaving 13 bases unmatched. CDR3 length: 20 amino acids. The CDR3, as DNA: TGTGCCAGCAGCCAAGATAAGCGGACTAGCGGGAGGGTAGTACCGGATACGCAGTATTTT. As protein: CASSQDKRTSGRVVPDTQYF.

For the CDR3, the DNA is TGCGCCAGCAGCCAAGAACGGCTAGCGGGAGAGACCCAGTACTTC. Translated, it gives CASSQERLAGETQYF. This chain connects TRBV4-3 to TRBJ2-5, with 8 positions matching TRBD2. Germline loops: CDR1 LGHNA, CDR2 YSLEER. The V gene end was trimmed by 0 bases and the J gene end by 4 bases; junction bases not matched to a gene: 4. This CDR3 spans 15 amino acids.

The V gene is TRBV27, the J gene TRBJ2-1; a possible D gene is TRBD1 (6 bases). Trimming shortened V by 5 bases and J by 3 bases, and 11 bases separated the two germline ends. This CDR3 comprises 14 residues. Per the germline V gene, CDR1 is MNHEY and CDR2 is SMNVEV (reference sequence). As DNA, the CDR3 is TGTGCCAGCAGTCCGAGGACAGTCTACAATGAGCAGTTCTTC. Amino acid sequence: CASSPRTVYNEQFF.

For this clone: This sample also contains other DNA sequences that code for the same CDR3. The chain recombines TRBV6-5 with TRBJ1-5; the match to TRBD1 covers 7 bases. V trimming: 6 bases; J trimming: 4 bases; junction bases outside the gene matches: 6. This CDR3 is 14 amino acids long. Germline CDR1 reads MNHEY; CDR2 reads SVGAGI. The CDR3 sequence: CASRQGVGNQPQHF. DNA for the CDR3: TGTGCCAGCAGGCAGGGGGTAGGAAATCAGCCCCAGCATTTT.

The chain is built from TRBV19 and TRBJ2-3; D is unresolved. The CDR3 is 15 amino acids. Per the germline V gene, CDR1 is LNHDA and CDR2 is SQIVND (reference sequence). The V end lost 9 bases, the J end lost 6 bases, and 22 bases lay between the germline ends. CDR3 sequence (DNA): TGTGCCAGCCGAGAGGTGACGAAACCCTTTGATACGCAGTATTTT. This encodes CASREVTKPFDTQYF.

The chain recombines TRBV27 with TRBJ1-1, with D possibly TRBD1 on 6 matching bases. Deletions cut 7 bases from V and 4 bases from J, with 16 bases between. The CDR3 covers 14 residues. The V gene's germline CDR1 is MNHEY and CDR2 SMNVEV (reference sequence). CDR3 residues: CASTYRVGSTEAFF. In DNA, the CDR3 is TGTGCCAGCACTTACAGGGTAGGTAGCACTGAAGCTTTCTTT.